What follows are 6 T cell receptor beta chains derived from one specimen sequenced in a study of blood T cell repertoires in COVID-19. Here immunoSEQ multiplex PCR was the method, and the copy in TCRdb shows in-frame clones only, minus some. The sample includes 300,000 to 400,000 clones, roughly 86% seen only once; the top ten take approximately 9.3%. Material for sequencing was peripheral blood. Receptors were obtained from a man between 25 and 39 years old with COVID-19, enrolled during active disease.

The CDR3 region has the DNA TGTGCCAGCTCACGGAAAGACACTAGCAAGAACACCGGGGAGCTGTTTTTT. Translation gives CASSRKDTSKNTGELFF. V usage is TRBV18 and J usage is TRBJ2-2, with a possible D match to TRBD2 (6 bases). V gave up 4 bases and J gave up 1 base, with 16 bases separating them. Germline CDR1 reads KGHSH; CDR2 reads LQKENI. The CDR3 runs to 17 residues.

The J gene is TRBJ1-5, the V gene TRBV7-8, with 7 bases fitting TRBD1. This CDR3 spans 15 amino acids. J lost 3 bases, V lost 5 bases, and 7 bases had no gene match. The V gene's germline CDR1 is SGHVS and CDR2 FQNEAQ. The CDR3 region is CASSRDRAVNQPQHF. CDR3 sequence (DNA): TGTGCCAGCAGCCGAGACAGGGCGGTCAATCAGCCCCAGCATTTT.

The chain joins TRBV9 to TRBJ1-1; D gene unclear. Germline assignment: CDR1 SGDLS and CDR2 YYNGEE. Between the trimmed V and J ends, which lost 0 bases and 1 base, there was a span of 10 bases. The CDR3 covers 15 residues. The CDR3 spells CASSVVGVQNTEAFF. The DNA for the CDR3 is TGTGCCAGCAGCGTAGTCGGGGTCCAGAACACTGAAGCTTTCTTT.

In the case of this clone: The identical CDR3 is also encoded by other nucleotide sequences in the sample. V is TRBV7-8 and J is TRBJ1-1; 7 bases are a match to TRBD1. CDR1 SGHVS and CDR2 FQNEAQ come from the germline V gene. The CDR3 runs 14 residues. J gave up 2 bases and V 5 bases, and 5 bases lay outside the gene matches. In DNA form, the CDR3 reads TGTGCCAGCAGCCCGGGACAGTTAAACACTGAAGCTTTCTTT. Amino acid sequence: CASSPGQLNTEAFF.

This chain links TRBV27 with TRBJ2-1; tentative D call: TRBD1 (6 bases). Trimming stripped 2 bases from V and 7 bases from J, with 15 bases between. Per the germline V gene, CDR1 is MNHEY and CDR2 is SMNVEV (reference sequence). The CDR3 has 15 amino acids. The chain's CDR3 is CASSLRGLGANEQFF. The CDR3, as DNA: TGTGCCAGCAGTTTAAGAGGTCTGGGGGCGAATGAGCAGTTCTTC.

On this clone: Mismatch with germline at one junction end may stem from a read error. The chain combines TRBV6-2 or TRBV6-3 with TRBJ1-2; 9 bases are a match to TRBD1. The V gene's germline CDR1 is MNHEY and CDR2 SVGEGT. The CDR3 spans 13 residues. CDR3 in amino acids: CASSSFGTGHWDF. CDR3 nucleotide sequence: TGTGCCAGCAGTTCCTTTGGGACAGGGCATTGGGACTTC.